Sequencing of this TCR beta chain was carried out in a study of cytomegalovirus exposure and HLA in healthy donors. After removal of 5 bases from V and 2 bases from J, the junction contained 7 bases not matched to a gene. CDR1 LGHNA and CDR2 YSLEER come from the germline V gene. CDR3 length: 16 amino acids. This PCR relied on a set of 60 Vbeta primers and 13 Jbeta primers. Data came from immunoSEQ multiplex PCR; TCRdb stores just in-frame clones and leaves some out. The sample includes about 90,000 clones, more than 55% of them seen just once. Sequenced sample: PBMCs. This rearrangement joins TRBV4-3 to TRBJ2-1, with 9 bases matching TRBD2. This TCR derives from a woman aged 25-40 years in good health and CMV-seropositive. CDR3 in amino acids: CASSTETSGTYNEQFF. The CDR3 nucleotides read TGCGCCAGCAGCACCGAGACTAGCGGTACCTACAATGAGCAGTTCTTC.